The sequence of this T cell receptor (beta chain) was determined in a study of T cells in Graves' hyperthyroidism and ophthalmopathy. Germline V gene data show CDR1 as MNHEY and CDR2 as SMNVEV (reference sequence). The CDR3 contains 14 residues. It was RNA transcripts that yielded the amplified TCR beta CDR3 regions. Researchers ran a first-round RT-PCR on the TCR CDR3 using the HTBI primer set. MiXCR was run by TCRdb on the multiplex PCR reads, yielding one entry per CDR3 protein. The data contain around 420,000 distinct CDR3 sequences, less than 20% of them seen just once; the ten biggest clones take up over 12%. Of note for this clonotype: This may be a read error: a much more frequent sequence differs by one nucleotide.

This chain links TRBV27 with TRBJ1-2; D gene ambiguous. This receptor was identified in a woman aged 18-35 years with Graves' hyperthyroidism. Sequencing was carried out using blood. CDR3 in amino acids: CASSPSGSSYGYSF. The CDR3 DNA reads TGTGCCAGCAGTCCCTCGGGGTCGAGCTATGGCTACTCCTTC.